This T cell receptor beta chain was sequenced during a study of shared clonotypes between healthy human individuals. Across the study: Donors consisted of a couple of women and three men between 18 and 49.

Remarks on this clone: Its target is not known.

Whole-study findings and limits: Generation of non-shared clonotypes was less probable than generation of clonotypes shared by all four donors.

Running of the assay took place at deep level. Clones were read by immunoSEQ multiplex PCR, and TCRdb kept only the in-frame ones, dropping some. The data show roughly 220,000 clones, with over 60% seen just once and approximately 10% held by the top ten. This CDR3 comprises 14 residues. The germline CDR1 and CDR2 sequences are ENHRY and SYGVKD. V lost 0 bases and J 10 bases, leaving 13 bases between the germline ends. This chain connects TRBV10-3 to TRBJ2-4; perhaps TRBD2 as D (7 bases). This TCR was sampled from a man between 25 and 39 years old in good health. The sequenced material came from memory CD4+ T cells sorted from blood. Subset meaning: CD45RA-negative fraction. The CDR3 nucleotides are TGTGCCATCAGTGAGTCGGGGGCGGGAGAGATTCAGTACTTC. Amino acids: CAISESGAGEIQYF.